The clone carrying this T cell receptor (beta chain) was recorded at least ten times. Using RNA transcripts as the source, TCR beta CDR3 regions were amplified. The primer set for the first-round RT-PCR of the TCR CDR3 was HTBI. In TCRdb, the multiplex PCR reads were re-called with MiXCR into one record per CDR3 protein. The sample lists over 500,000 distinct CDR3 sequences; about 16% were seen once. The sample comes from a study of T cells in Graves' hyperthyroidism and ophthalmopathy. About the research overall: Peripheral blood was taken when the disease was first diagnosed, before any treatment began.

Material: blood. The clonotype was recovered from a woman aged 25-40 years with Graves' ophthalmopathy.

CDR3: CASSQDGAGGPTYEQYF. The CDR3 region has the DNA TGCGCCAGCAGCCAAGATGGTGCGGGAGGGCCCACCTACGAGCAGTACTTC. V gene TRBV4-3 combines with J gene TRBJ2-7; TRBD2 aligns across 9 bases. Germline V gene lookup returns CDR1 LGHNA and CDR2 YSLEER. V lost 0 bases and J lost 2; bases outside the gene matches: 8. The CDR3 has 17 residues.